Listed below are T cell receptor beta chains from one sample, sequenced in a study of shared clonotypes between healthy human individuals. Assay used: immunoSEQ multiplex PCR; TCRdb lists only in-frame clones, some missing. The sample records about 110,000 clones, over 65% being singletons. Sequencing input: memory CD8+ T cells sorted from blood. The receptors here all came from a woman in her thirties in good health. CDR3s include the opening cysteine and the closing phenylalanine or tryptophan. The D gene is left open where the match is weak. Clone sizes are given selectively: once, few, many, or a class where the clone is expanded.

>.|TRBJ2-2|TRBV7-3|TRBD2
CASRTSGRAGELFF
TGTGCCAGCAGAACTAGCGGGAGGGCCGGGGAGCTGTTTTTT
>.|TRBJ2-7|TRBV19|.
CASSMIGPYEQYF
TGTGCCAGTAGTATGATAGGGCCCTACGAGCAGTACTTC
>.|TRBJ2-7|TRBV7-9|.
CASSRGLYEQYF
TGTGCCAGCAGCCGGGGCCTCTACGAGCAGTACTTC
>few|TRBJ1-1|TRBV7-9|TRBD1
CASSRDRRTEAFF
TGTGCCAGCAGCCGGGACAGGAGAACTGAAGCTTTCTTT
>.|TRBJ1-1|TRBV6-5|.
CASSYEAGRTEAFF
TGTGCCAGCAGTTACGAAGCAGGGCGCACTGAAGCTTTCTTT
>.|TRBJ2-7|TRBV6-5|.
CASSYGVLKYEQYF
TGTGCCAGCAGTTACGGGGTGTTGAAGTACGAGCAGTACTTC
>.|TRBJ1-2|TRBV5-6|TRBD1
CASSLMTGFYYGYTF
TGTGCCAGCAGCTTAATGACAGGGTTCTACTATGGCTACACCTTC
>.|TRBJ1-2|TRBV11-2|.
CASSLVGRYGYTF
TGTGCCAGCAGCTTAGTAGGTCGCTATGGCTACACCTTC
>.|TRBJ1-1|TRBV2|.
CASSGTRAFF
TGTGCCAGCAGTGGGACGAGGGCTTTCTTT
>few|TRBJ2-2|TRBV27|TRBD2
CASRSIAGHTGELFF
TGTGCCAGCAGGTCAATAGCGGGGCACACCGGGGAGCTGTTTTTT
>.|TRBJ2-1|TRBV11-2|.
CASSQGTVVLDEQFF
TGTGCCAGCAGCCAAGGGACGGTGGTTTTAGATGAGCAGTTCTTC
>few|TRBJ1-5|TRBV15|.
CATSRVSFSNQPQHF
TGTGCCACCAGCAGAGTCAGCTTTAGCAATCAGCCCCAGCATTTT
>.|TRBJ2-5|TRBV4-2|.
CASSQDPQGGPETQYF
TGTGCCAGCAGCCAAGATCCACAGGGGGGGCCAGAGACCCAGTACTTC
>.|TRBJ2-2|TRBV28|.
CASSLLGTGELFF
TGTGCCAGCAGCCTTCTTGGGACCGGGGAGCTGTTTTTT
>once|TRBJ2-1|TRBV5-1|.
CASSLEQDFNEQFF
TGCGCCAGCAGCTTGGAACAGGATTTCAATGAGCAGTTCTTC
>.|TRBJ2-7|TRBV2|.
CASRPPEPYEQYF
TGTGCCAGCAGACCGCCGGAGCCCTACGAGCAGTACTTC
>few|TRBJ2-7|TRBV5-1|.
CASTDENSYEQYF
TGCGCCAGCACTGATGAAAACTCCTACGAGCAGTACTTC
>.|TRBJ2-1|TRBV2|TRBD2
CASSEARGYENEQFF
TGTGCCAGCAGTGAAGCGCGGGGGTATGAGAATGAGCAGTTCTTC
>.|TRBJ2-6|TRBV27|.
CASRLGGSGANVLTF
TGTGCCAGCAGACTAGGGGGCTCTGGGGCCAACGTCCTGACTTTC
>.|TRBJ2-1|TRBV5-1|.
CASSLGESYNEQFF
TGCGCCAGCAGCCTCGGGGAAAGCTACAATGAGCAGTTCTTC
>.|TRBJ2-1|TRBV11-3|.
CASSLASGAGTEQFF
TGTGCCAGCAGCTTAGCCTCAGGGGCCGGGACTGAGCAGTTCTTC
>.|TRBJ2-7|TRBV7-9|.
CASSLAWYEQYF
TGTGCCAGCAGCTTAGCGTGGTACGAGCAGTACTTC
>.|TRBJ1-1|TRBV28|.
CASRPTPRFMNTEAFF
TGTGCCAGCAGACCTACCCCCAGGTTTATGAACACTGAAGCTTTCTTT
>.|TRBJ2-7|TRBV10-2|TRBD2
CASRGLAATSSEQYF
TGCGCCAGCAGAGGACTAGCTGCCACTTCGAGCGAGCAGTACTTC
>.|TRBJ2-1|TRBV6-1|.
CASRETGSYNEQFF
TGTGCCAGCAGGGAGACTGGCTCCTACAATGAGCAGTTCTTC
>once|TRBJ1-5|TRBV5-4|.
CASRWVPAGNQPQHF
TGTGCCAGCAGGTGGGTCCCGGCGGGCAATCAGCCCCAGCATTTT
>.|TRBJ2-7|TRBV11-2|.
CASSLDQGKPYEQYF
TGTGCCAGCAGCTTAGACCAGGGCAAACCCTACGAGCAGTACTTC
>few|TRBJ2-1|TRBV5-1|.
CASSPGPPSSYNEQFF
TGCGCCAGCAGCCCCGGTCCGCCGAGCTCCTACAATGAGCAGTTCTTC
>.|TRBJ1-3|TRBV4-1|.
CASSQRVIVRSGNTIYF
TGCGCCAGCAGCCAAAGGGTTATAGTTCGCTCTGGAAACACCATATATTTT
>once|TRBJ1-1|TRBV7-6|TRBD1
CASSMNRDRPMNTEAFF
TGTGCCAGCAGCATGAACCGGGACAGGCCTATGAACACTGAAGCTTTCTTT
>.|TRBJ2-7|TRBV7-6|.
CASSPQDEAYEQYF
TGTGCCAGCAGCCCCCAGGACGAAGCTTACGAGCAGTACTTC